This T cell receptor beta chain was recorded in a study of cytomegalovirus exposure and HLA in healthy donors. The overall study: Previous work identified 95 million to 120 million unique TCR beta sequences from about 179 million T cells. General study points: Researchers counted around 170 TCR beta chains as cytomegalovirus-associated. Researchers reportedly found TCR beta sequences accurately predicted most subjects' HLA-A and HLA-B alleles.

V was shortened by 3 bases and J by 8 bases, with 22 bases between the two germline ends. The CDR3 extends over 16 amino acids. From germline, CDR1 is MDHEN and CDR2 SYDVKM. Notes on this clone: Its target is not known.

The PCR contained 60 Vbeta and 13 Jbeta primers. Clones were read by immunoSEQ multiplex PCR, and TCRdb kept only the in-frame ones, dropping some. The sample gives approximately 160,000 clones, approximately 72% of which show up once; approximately 1.5% is in the top ten. The rearrangement joins TRBV28 to TRBJ1-2; maybe TRBD1 (5 bases). Sequencing used PBMCs. This TCR derives from a man aged 50-60 years in good health and CMV-seronegative. DNA for the CDR3: TGTGCCAGCAGTTTGGGAGGGTGGGGGGATATATGGGGCTACACCTTC. Amino acids: CASSLGGWGDIWGYTF.